The clone carrying this T cell receptor (beta chain) was recorded at least ten times. Its antigen remains unidentified. This record comes from a study of early T cells in non-severe SARS-CoV-2 infection. Study summary: Sequencing targeted bulk RNA from unsorted whole blood, leaving chains unpaired.

cDNA molecules, individually, were tagged with unique molecular identifiers. TCRdb recomputed calls from the 5' RACE reads with MiXCR, one row per CDR3 protein. The sample lists tens of thousands of distinct CDR3 sequences, more than 8.5% occurring once. The study, taken as a whole, reports: Using VDJdb, the matching emphasized anti-spike CD8 responses while missing private and CD4 specificities.

V lost 4 bases, J lost 2 bases, and 5 bases stayed unmatched. The CDR3 is 16 amino acids. Looked up from germline, CDR1 is SEHNR and CDR2 is FQNEAQ (reference sequence). The gene calls are TRBV7-9 and TRBJ2-7; the match to TRBD2 covers 13 bases. The sample was whole blood. This TCR derives from an adult who was a healthcare worker with PCR-confirmed SARS-CoV-2 infection or an uninfected control (not recorded which). CDR3 amino acids: CASSYGLAGVPYEQYF. The CDR3 coding sequence is TGTGCCAGCAGCTACGGACTAGCGGGAGTCCCCTACGAGCAGTACTTC.